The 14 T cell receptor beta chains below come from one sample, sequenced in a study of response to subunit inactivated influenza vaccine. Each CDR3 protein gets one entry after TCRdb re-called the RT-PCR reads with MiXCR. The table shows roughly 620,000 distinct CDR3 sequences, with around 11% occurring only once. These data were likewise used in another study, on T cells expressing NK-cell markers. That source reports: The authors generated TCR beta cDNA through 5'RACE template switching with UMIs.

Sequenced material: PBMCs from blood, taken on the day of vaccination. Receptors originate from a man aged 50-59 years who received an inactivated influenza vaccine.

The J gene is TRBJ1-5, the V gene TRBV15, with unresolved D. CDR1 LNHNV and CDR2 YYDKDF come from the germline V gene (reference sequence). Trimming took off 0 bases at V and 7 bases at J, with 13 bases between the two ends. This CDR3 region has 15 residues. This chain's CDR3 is CATSRDPGGGQPQHF. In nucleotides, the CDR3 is TGTGCCACCAGCAGAGACCCCGGTGGTGGCCAGCCCCAGCATTTT.

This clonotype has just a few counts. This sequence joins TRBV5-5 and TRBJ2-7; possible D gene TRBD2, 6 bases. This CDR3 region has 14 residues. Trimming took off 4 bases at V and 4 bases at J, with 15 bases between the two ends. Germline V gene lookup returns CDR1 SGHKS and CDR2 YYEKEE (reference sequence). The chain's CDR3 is CASSPSIGRYEQYF. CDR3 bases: TGTGCCAGCAGCCCCTCAATAGGGAGGTACGAGCAGTACTTC.

CDR3 amino acids: CASSPSAGIAVAEAFF. CDR3 nucleotide sequence: TGTGCCAGCTCACCATCGGCAGGTATAGCGGTCGCTGAAGCTTTCTTT. The chain joins TRBV18 to TRBJ1-1; D remains unclear. The CDR3 is made up of 16 amino acids. V dropped 2 bases and J dropped 6 bases, with 19 bases sitting between them. Germline values: CDR1 KGHSH, CDR2 LQKENI. The full variable domain, its missing parts supplied by reference TRBV18 and TRBJ1-1, is NAGVMQNPRHLVRRRGQEARLRCSPMKGHSHVYWYRQLPEEGLKFMVYLQKENIIDESGMPKERFSAEFPKEGPSILRIQQVVRGDSAAYFCASSPSAGIAVAEAFFGQGTRLTVV.

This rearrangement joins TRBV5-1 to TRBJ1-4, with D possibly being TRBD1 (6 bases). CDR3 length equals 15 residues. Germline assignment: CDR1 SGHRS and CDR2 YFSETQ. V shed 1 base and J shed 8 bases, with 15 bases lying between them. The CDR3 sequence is CASSLSGGGDEKLFF. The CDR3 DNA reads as TGCGCCAGCAGCTTGAGCGGAGGGGGGGACGAAAAACTGTTTTTT.

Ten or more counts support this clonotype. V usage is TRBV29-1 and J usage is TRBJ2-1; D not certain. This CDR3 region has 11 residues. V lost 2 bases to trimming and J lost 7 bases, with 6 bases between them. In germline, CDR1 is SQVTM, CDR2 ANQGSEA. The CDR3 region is CSVELVNEQFF. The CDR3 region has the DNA TGCAGCGTTGAATTGGTGAATGAGCAGTTCTTC.

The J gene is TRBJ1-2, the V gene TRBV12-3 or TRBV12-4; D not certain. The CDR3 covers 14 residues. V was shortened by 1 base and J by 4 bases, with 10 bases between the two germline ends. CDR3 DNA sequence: TGTGCCAGCAGTTTAGGATCCAGGACCTATGGCTACACCTTC. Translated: CASSLGSRTYGYTF.

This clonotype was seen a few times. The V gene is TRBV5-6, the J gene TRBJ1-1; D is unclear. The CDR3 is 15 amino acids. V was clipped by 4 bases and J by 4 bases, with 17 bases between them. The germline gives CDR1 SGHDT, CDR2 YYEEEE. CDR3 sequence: CASSMIGQRSTEAFF. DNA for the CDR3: TGTGCCAGCAGCATGATAGGGCAGCGCTCCACTGAAGCTTTCTTT.

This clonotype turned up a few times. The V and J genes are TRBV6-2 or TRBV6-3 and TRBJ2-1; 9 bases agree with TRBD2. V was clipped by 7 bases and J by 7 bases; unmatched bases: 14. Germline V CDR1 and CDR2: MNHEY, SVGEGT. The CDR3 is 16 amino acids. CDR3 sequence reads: CASTPRGRGGLNEQFF. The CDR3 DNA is TGTGCCAGCACCCCACGGGGGCGGGGGGGCCTTAATGAGCAGTTCTTC.

The CDR3 here is CASSPTQTGISEQFF. The CDR3 bases are TGTGCCAGCTCACCAACTCAGACAGGGATAAGCGAGCAGTTCTTC. The gene calls are TRBV18 and TRBJ2-1; 7 nucleotides match TRBD1. J was trimmed by 10 bases and V by 2 bases; bases with no gene match: 11. Germline lookup yields CDR1 KGHSH and CDR2 LQKENI. This CDR3 is built from 15 residues.

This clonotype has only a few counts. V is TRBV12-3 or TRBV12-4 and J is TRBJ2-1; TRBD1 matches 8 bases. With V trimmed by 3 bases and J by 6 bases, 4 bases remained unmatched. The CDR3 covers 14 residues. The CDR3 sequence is CASSFSGGFNEQFF. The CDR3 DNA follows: TGTGCCAGCAGTTTTTCAGGGGGCTTCAATGAGCAGTTCTTC.

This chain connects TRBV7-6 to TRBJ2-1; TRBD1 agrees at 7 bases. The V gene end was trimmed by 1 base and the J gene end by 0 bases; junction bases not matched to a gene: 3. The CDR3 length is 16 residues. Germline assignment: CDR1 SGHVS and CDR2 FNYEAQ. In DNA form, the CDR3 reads TGTGCCAGCAGCTTAGTGGGACAGAACTCCTACAATGAGCAGTTCTTC. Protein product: CASSLVGQNSYNEQFF.

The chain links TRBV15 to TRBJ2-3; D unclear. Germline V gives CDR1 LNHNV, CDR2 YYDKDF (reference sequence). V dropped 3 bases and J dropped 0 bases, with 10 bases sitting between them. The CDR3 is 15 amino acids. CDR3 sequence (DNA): TGTGCCACCAGCAGGCAGGCTATTAGCACAGATACGCAGTATTTT. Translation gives CATSRQAISTDTQYF.

In DNA form, the CDR3 reads TGTGCCAGCTCACCACCGAGGGACAGGCCTGGCTACACCTTC. This encodes CASSPPRDRPGYTF. The chain couples TRBV18 to TRBJ1-2, with 8 bases lining up with TRBD1. CDR1 and CDR2 from the germline V gene are KGHSH and LQKENI. This CDR3 is 14 amino acids long. The J segment lost 7 bases and the V segment lost 0 bases, leaving 4 bases of the junction unmatched.

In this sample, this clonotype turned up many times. CDR3 protein: CASSIGSGETQYF. In nucleotides, the CDR3 is TGTGCCAGTAGTATAGGTTCTGGAGAGACCCAGTACTTC. The gene calls are TRBV19 and TRBJ2-5, with unresolved D. CDR1 and CDR2 from the germline V gene are LNHDA and SQIVND (reference sequence). Trimming pared 1 base from V and 4 bases from J, leaving 7 bases between. There are 13 residues in the CDR3.